This TCR beta chain was captured in a study of tumor-infiltrating lymphocytes in glioblastoma multiforme. TCRB libraries came from RNA via three nested multiplex PCR rounds. TCRdb reprocessed the multiplex PCR reads via MiXCR and lists one record per CDR3 protein. The sample records about 11,000 distinct CDR3 sequences, approximately 75% being singletons. The CDR3 runs to 19 residues. Germline CDR1 reads DFQATT; CDR2 reads SNEGSKA (reference sequence). Study findings and constraints: Only one glioblastoma patient had TCR and mutation analysis.

A word on this clonotype: Antigen: not known. One end of the junction fails to match germline, which may point to a read error.

The source of this sequence is a male donor with glioblastoma. The chain is built from TRBV20-1 and TRBJ2-4; 10 bases match TRBD1. The specimen was brain tumor tissue. DNA of the CDR3: TGCAGCGCTAGAGACCCGGACAGGGGGATTCGGAAAACCGAAAACATTCAGTACTTC. This encodes CSARDPDRGIRKTENIQYF.